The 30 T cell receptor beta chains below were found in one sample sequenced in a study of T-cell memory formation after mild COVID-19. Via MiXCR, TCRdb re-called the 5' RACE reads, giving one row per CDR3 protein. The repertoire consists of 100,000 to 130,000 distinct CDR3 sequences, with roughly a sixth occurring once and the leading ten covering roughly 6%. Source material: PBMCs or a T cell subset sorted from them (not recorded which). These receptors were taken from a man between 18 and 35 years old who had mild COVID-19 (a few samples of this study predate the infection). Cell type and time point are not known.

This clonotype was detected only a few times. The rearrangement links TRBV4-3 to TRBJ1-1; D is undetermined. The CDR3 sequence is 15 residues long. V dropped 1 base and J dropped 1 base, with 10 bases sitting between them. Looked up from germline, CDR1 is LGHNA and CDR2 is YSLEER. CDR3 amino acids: CASSQADRRNTEAFF. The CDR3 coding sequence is TGCGCCAGCAGCCAAGCCGATAGGCGGAACACTGAAGCTTTCTTT.

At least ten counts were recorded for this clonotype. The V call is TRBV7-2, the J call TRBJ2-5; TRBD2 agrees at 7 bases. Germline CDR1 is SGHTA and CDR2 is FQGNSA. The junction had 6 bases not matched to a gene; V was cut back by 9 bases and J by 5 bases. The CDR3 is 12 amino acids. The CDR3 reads CASSLARETQYF. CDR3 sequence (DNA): TGTGCCAGTTCACTAGCGCGGGAGACCCAGTACTTC. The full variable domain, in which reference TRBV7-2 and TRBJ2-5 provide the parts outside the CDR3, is GAGVSQSPSNKVTEKGKDVELRCDPISGHTALYWYRQSLGQGLEFLIYFQGNSAPDKSGLPSDRFSAERTGGSVSTLTIQRTQQEDSAVYLCASSLARETQYFGPGTRLLVL.

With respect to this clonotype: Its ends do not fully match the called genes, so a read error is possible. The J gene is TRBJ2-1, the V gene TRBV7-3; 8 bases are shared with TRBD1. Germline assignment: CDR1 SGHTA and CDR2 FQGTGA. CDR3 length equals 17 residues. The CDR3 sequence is CASSLMPGQGNVGEQLF. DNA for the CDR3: TGTGCCAGCAGCTTAATGCCCGGACAGGGTAACGTGGGTGAGCAGTTATTC.

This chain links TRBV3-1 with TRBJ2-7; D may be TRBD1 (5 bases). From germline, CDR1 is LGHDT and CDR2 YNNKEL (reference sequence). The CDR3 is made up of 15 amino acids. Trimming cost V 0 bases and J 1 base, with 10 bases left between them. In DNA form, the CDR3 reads TGTGCCAGCAGCCAAGATTATCAGGGATCCTACGAGCAGTACTTC. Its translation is CASSQDYQGSYEQYF.

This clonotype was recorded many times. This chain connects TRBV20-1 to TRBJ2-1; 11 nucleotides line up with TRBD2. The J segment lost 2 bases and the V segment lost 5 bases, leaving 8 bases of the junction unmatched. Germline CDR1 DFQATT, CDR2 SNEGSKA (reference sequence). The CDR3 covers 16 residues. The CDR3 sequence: CSAGSLAGGTYNEQFF. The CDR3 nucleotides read TGCAGTGCTGGATCCCTAGCGGGGGGAACCTACAATGAGCAGTTCTTC.

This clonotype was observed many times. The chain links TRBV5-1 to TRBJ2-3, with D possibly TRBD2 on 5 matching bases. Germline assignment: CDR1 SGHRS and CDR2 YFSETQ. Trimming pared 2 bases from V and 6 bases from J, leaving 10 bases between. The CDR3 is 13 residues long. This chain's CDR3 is CASSFKEADTQYF. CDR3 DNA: TGCGCCAGCAGCTTCAAGGAGGCGGATACGCAGTATTTT.

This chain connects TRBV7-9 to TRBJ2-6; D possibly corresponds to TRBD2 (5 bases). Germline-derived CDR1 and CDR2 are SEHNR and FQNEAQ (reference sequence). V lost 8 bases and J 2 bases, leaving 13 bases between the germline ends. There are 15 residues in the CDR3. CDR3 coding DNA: TGTGCCAGCGGCAAGGTGGGAGCTGGGGCCAACGTCCTGACTTTC. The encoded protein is CASGKVGAGANVLTF.

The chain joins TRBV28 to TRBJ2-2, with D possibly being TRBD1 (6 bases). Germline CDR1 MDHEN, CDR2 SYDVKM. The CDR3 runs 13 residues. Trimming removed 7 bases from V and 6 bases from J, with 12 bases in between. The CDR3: CASTRGWAGELFF. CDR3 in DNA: TGTGCCAGCACCAGGGGCTGGGCCGGGGAGCTGTTTTTT.

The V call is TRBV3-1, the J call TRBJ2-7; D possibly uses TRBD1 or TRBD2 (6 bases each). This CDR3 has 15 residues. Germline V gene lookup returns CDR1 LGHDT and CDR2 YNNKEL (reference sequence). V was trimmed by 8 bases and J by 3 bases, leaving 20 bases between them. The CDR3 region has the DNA TGTGCCAGCCACTCGACTGAGGGGGGCCACTACGAGCAGTACGTC. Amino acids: CASHSTEGGHYEQYV.

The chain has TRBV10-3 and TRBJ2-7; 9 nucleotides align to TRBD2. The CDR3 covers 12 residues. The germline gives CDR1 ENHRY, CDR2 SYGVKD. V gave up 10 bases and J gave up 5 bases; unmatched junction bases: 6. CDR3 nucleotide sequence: TGTGCCAGCCGCGGGGGGGCGAACGAGCAGTACTTC. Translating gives CASRGGANEQYF.

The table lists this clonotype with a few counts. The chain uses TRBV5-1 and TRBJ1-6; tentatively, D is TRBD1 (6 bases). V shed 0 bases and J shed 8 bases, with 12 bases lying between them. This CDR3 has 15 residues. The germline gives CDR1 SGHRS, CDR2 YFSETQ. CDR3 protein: CASSLAGQMYSPLHF. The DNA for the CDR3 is TGCGCCAGCAGCTTGGCAGGACAGATGTATTCACCCCTCCACTTT.

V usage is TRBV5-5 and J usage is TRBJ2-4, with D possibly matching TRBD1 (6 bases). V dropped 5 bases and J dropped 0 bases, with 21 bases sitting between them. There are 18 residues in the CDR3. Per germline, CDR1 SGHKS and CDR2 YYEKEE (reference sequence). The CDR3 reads CASSWTEVTALAKNIQYF. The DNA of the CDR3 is TGTGCCAGCAGTTGGACAGAAGTCACTGCGCTAGCCAAAAACATTCAGTACTTC.

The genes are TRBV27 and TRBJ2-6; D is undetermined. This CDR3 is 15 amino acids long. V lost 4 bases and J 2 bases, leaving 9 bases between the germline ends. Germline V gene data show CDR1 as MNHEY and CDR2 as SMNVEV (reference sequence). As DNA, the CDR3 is TGTGCCAGCAGTTATGGGGTAGCTGGGGCCAACGTCCTGACTTTC. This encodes CASSYGVAGANVLTF.

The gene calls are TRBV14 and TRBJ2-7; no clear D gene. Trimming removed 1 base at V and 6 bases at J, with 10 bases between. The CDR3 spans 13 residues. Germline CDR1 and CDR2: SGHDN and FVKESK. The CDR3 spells CASSQVDRSEQYV. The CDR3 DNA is TGTGCCAGCAGCCAAGTGGATCGAAGCGAGCAGTACGTC.

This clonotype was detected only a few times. The CDR3 DNA is TGTGCCAGCAGCCAAGATGCGGGGGCTTTCTTT. Translated, it gives CASSQDAGAFF. The genes are TRBV4-2 and TRBJ1-1; no clear D. The length of the CDR3 is 11 residues. CDR1 is LGHNA, CDR2 YNFKEQ, per germline. V was shortened by 0 bases and J by 11 bases, with 7 bases between the two germline ends.

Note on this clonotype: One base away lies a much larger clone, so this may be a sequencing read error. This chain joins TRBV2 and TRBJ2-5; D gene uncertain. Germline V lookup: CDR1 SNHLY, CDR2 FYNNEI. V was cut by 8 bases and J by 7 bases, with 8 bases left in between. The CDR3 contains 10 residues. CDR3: CASCSGTQYF. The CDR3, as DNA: TGTGCCAGCTGCTCTGGGACCCAGTACTTC.

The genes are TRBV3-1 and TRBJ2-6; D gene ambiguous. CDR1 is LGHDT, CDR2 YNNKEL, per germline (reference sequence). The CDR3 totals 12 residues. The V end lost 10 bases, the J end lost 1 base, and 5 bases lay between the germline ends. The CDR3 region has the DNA TGTGCCATAGGGTCTGGGGCCAACGTCCTGACTTTC. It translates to CAIGSGANVLTF.

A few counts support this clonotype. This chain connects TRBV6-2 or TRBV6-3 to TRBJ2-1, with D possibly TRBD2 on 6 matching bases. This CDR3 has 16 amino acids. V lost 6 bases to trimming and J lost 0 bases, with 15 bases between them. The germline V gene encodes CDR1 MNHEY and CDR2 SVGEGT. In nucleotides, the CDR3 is TGTGCCAGCAGCCCATGGAGCGGGCTCTCCTACAATGAGCAGTTCTTC. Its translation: CASSPWSGLSYNEQFF.

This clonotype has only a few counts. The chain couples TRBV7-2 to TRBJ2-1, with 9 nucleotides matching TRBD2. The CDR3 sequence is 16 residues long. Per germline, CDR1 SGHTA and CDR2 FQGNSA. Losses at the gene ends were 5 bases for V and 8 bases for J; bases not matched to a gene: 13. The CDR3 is CASSLSRAGGWDEQFF. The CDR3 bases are TGTGCCAGCAGCCTCTCTAGAGCGGGGGGATGGGATGAGCAGTTCTTC. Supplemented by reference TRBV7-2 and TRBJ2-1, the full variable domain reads GAGVSQSPSNKVTEKGKDVELRCDPISGHTALYWYRQSLGQGLEFLIYFQGNSAPDKSGLPSDRFSAERTGGSVSTLTIQRTQQEDSAVYLCASSLSRAGGWDEQFFGPGTRLTVL.

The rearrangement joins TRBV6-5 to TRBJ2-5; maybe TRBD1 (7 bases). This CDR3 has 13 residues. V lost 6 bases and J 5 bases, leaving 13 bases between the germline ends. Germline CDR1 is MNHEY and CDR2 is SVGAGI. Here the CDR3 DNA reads TGTGCCAGCAGGCCAGGGGGGCGTGAGACCCAGTACTTC. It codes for CASRPGGRETQYF.

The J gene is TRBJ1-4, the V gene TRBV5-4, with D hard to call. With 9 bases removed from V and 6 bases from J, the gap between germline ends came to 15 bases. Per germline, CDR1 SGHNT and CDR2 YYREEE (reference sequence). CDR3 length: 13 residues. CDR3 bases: TGTGCCACCAAAGCACACCGGGATGAAAAACTGTTTTTT. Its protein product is CATKAHRDEKLFF.

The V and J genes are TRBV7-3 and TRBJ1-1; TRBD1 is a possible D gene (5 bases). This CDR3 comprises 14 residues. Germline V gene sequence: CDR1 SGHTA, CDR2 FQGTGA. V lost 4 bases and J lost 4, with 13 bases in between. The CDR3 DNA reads TGTGCCAGCAGCTCAAGGGGAGGGAGCACTGAAGCTTTCTTT. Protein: CASSSRGGSTEAFF. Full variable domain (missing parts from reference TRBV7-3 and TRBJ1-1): GAGVSQTPSNKVTEKGKYVELRCDPISGHTALYWYRQSLGQGPEFLIYFQGTGAADDSGLPNDRFFAVRPEGSVSTLKIQRTERGDSAVYLCASSSRGGSTEAFFGQGTRLTVV.

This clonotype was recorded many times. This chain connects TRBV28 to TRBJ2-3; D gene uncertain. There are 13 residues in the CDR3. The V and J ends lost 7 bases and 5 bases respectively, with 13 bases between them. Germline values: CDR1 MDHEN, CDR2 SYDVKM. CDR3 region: CASTPPGRDTQYF. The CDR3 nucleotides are TGTGCCAGCACCCCACCGGGCCGAGATACGCAGTATTTT.

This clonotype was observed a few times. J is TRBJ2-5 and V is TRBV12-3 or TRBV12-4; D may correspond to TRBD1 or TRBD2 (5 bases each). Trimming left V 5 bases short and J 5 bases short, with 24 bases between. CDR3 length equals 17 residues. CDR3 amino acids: CASSPPPGTPTRETQYF. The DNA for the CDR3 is TGTGCCAGCAGTCCCCCGCCAGGGACGCCGACACGGGAGACCCAGTACTTC.

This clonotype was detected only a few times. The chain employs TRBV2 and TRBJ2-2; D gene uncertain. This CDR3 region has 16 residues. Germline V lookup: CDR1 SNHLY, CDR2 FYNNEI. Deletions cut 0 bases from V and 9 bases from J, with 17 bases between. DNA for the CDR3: TGTGCCAGCAGTGAAGCGGGTGTGGAAGGGATCCGGGAGCTGTTTTTT. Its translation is CASSEAGVEGIRELFF.

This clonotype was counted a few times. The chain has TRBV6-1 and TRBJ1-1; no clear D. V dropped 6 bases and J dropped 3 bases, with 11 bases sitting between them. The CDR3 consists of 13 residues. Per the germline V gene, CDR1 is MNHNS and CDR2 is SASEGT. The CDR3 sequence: CASSRGADTEAFF. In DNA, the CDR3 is TGTGCCAGCAGCCGGGGAGCGGACACTGAAGCTTTCTTT.

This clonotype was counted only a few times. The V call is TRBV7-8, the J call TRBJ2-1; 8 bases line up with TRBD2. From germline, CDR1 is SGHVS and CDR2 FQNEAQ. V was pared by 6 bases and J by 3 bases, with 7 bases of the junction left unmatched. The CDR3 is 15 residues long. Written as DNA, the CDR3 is TGTGCCAGCAGTCTCCGGGGGGGCCACTACAATGAGCAGTTCTTC. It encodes CASSLRGGHYNEQFF.

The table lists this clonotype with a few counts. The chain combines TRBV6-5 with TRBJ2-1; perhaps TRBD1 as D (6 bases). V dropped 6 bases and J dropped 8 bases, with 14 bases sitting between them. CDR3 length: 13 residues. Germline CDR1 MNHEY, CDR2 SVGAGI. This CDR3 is CASRQTGSDEQFF. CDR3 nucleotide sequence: TGTGCCAGCAGGCAAACAGGGTCCGATGAGCAGTTCTTC.

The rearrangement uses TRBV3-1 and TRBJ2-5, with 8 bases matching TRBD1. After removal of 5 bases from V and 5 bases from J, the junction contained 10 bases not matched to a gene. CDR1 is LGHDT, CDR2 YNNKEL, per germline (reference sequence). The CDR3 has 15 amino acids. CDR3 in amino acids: CASSGRDRLPETQYF. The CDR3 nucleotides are TGTGCCAGCAGCGGCCGGGACAGGTTACCGGAGACCCAGTACTTC.

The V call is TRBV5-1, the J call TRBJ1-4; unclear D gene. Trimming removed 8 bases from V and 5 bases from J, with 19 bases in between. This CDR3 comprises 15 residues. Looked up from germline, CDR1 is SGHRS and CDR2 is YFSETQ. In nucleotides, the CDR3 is TGCGCCAGAATACTCGGGAACTACTCAAATGAAAAACTGTTTTTT. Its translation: CARILGNYSNEKLFF.